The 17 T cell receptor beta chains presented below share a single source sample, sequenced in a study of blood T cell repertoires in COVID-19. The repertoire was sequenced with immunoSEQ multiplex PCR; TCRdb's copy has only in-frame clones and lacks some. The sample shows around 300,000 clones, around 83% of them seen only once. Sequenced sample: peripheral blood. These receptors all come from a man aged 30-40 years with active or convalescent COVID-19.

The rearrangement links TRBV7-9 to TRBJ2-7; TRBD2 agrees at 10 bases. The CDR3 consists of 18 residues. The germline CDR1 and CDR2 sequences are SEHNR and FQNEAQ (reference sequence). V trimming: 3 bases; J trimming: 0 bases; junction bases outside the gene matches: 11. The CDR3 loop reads CASSFRVTSGFSSYEQYF. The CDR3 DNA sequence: TGTGCCAGCAGCTTCCGTGTGACTAGCGGGTTCTCCTCCTACGAGCAGTACTTC.

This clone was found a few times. The CDR3 spells CASSDALLETGDTNEKLFF. As DNA, the CDR3 is TGTGCCAGCAGTGATGCTTTGCTAGAGACAGGGGACACTAATGAAAAACTGTTTTTT. The chain couples TRBV2 to TRBJ1-4; TRBD1 aligns across 8 bases. The germline gives CDR1 SNHLY, CDR2 FYNNEI. This CDR3 has 19 amino acids. Losses at the gene ends were 3 bases for V and 2 bases for J; bases not matched to a gene: 14.

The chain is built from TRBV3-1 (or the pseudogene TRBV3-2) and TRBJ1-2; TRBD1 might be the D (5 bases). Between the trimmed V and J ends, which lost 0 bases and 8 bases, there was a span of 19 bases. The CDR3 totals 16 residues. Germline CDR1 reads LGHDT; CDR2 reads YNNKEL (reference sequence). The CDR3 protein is CASSQESTGGKSGYTF. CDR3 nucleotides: TGTGCCAGCAGCCAAGAGTCTACGGGGGGGAAGTCGGGCTACACCTTC.

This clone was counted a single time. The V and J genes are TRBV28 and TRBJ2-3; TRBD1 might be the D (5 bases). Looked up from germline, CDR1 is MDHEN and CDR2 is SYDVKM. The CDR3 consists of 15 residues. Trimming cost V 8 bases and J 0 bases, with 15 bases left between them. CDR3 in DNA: TGTGCCAGCTCTGTCGACAGAACTAGCACAGATACGCAGTATTTT. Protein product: CASSVDRTSTDTQYF.

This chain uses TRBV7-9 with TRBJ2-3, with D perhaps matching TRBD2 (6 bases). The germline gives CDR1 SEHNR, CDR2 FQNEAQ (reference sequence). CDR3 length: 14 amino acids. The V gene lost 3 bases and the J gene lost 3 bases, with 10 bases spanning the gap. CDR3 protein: CASSFDGGTDTQYF. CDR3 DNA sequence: TGTGCCAGCAGCTTTGACGGGGGTACAGATACGCAGTATTTT.

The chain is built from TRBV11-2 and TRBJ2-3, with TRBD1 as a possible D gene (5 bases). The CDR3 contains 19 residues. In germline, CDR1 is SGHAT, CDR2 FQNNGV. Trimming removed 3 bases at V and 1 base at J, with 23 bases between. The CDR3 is CASSFQGFGPSRGTDTQYF. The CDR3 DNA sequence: TGTGCCAGCAGCTTTCAGGGATTCGGCCCGTCTCGTGGCACAGATACGCAGTATTTT.

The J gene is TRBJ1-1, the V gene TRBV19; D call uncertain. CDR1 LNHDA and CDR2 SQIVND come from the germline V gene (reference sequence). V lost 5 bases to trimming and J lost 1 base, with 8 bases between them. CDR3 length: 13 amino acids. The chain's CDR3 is CASSVTANTEAFF. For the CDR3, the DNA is TGTGCCAGTAGTGTTACAGCGAACACTGAAGCTTTCTTT.

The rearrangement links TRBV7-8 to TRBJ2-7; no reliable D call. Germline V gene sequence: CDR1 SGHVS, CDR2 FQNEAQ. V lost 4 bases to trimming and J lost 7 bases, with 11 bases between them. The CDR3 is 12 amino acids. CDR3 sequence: CASSWSSREQYF. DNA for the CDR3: TGTGCCAGCAGCTGGTCTTCGAGGGAGCAGTACTTC.

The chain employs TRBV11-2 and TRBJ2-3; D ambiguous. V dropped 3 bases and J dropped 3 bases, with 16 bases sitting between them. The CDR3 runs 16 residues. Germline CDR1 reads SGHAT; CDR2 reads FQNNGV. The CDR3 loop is CASSFGLVARTDTQYF. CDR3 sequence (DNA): TGTGCCAGCAGCTTCGGGTTGGTGGCTAGGACAGATACGCAGTATTTT.

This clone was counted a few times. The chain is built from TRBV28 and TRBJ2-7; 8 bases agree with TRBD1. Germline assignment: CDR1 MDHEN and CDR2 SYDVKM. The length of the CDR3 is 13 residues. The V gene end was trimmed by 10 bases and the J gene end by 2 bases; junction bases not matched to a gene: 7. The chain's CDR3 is CATQGAGTYEQYF. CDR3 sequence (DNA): TGTGCCACCCAGGGGGCGGGAACCTACGAGCAGTACTTC. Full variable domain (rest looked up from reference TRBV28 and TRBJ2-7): DVKVTQSSRYLVKRTGEKVFLECVQDMDHENMFWYRQDPGLGLRLIYFSYDVKMKEKGDIPEGYSVSREKKERFSLILESASTNQTSMYLCATQGAGTYEQYFGPGTRLTVT.

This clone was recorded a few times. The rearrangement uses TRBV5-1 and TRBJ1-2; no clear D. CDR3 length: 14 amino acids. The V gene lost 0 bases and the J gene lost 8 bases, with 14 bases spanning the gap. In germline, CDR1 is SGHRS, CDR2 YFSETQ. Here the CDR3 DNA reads TGCGCCAGCAGCTTGGCGCTTTGGGAGGACGGCTACACCTTC. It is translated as CASSLALWEDGYTF.

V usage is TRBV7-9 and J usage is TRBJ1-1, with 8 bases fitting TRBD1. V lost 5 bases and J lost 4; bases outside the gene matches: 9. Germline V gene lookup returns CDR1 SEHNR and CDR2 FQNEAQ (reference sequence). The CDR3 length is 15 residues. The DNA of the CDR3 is TGTGCCAGCAGCGCCCTGACAGGGGTAGGCACTGAAGCTTTCTTT. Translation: CASSALTGVGTEAFF. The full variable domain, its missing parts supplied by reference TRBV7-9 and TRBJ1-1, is DTGVSQNPRHKITKRGQNVTFRCDPISEHNRLYWYRQTLGQGPEFLTYFQNEAQLEKSRLLSDRFSAERPKGSFSTLEIQRTEQGDSAMYLCASSALTGVGTEAFFGQGTRLTVV.

CDR3 sequence (DNA): TGTGCCAGCAGCTCAGCCGGTATGACCCAGTACTTC. Translation: CASSSAGMTQYF. V usage is TRBV7-2 and J usage is TRBJ2-5; D remains ambiguous. CDR3 length equals 12 residues. The germline gives CDR1 SGHTA, CDR2 FQGNSA. The ends were cut back, 4 bases at V and 7 bases at J, with 10 bases in the middle.

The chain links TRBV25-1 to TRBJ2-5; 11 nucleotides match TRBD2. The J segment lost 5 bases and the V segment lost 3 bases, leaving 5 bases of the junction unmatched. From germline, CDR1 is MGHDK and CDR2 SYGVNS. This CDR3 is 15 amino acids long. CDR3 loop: CASSDSRLAGETQYF. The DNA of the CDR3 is TGTGCCAGCAGTGATTCTCGACTAGCGGGGGAGACCCAGTACTTC.

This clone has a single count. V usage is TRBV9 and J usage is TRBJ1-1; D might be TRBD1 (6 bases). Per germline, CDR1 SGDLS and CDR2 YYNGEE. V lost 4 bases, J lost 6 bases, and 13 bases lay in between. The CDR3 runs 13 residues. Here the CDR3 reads CASSPEGVAEAFF. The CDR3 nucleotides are TGTGCCAGCAGCCCAGAGGGGGTCGCTGAAGCTTTCTTT.

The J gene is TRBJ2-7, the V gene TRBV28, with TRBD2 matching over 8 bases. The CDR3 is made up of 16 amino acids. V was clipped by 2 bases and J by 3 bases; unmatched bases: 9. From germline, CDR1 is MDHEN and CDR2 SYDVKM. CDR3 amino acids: CASSLTTSGYVYEQYF. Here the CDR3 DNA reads TGTGCCAGCAGTTTAACTACTAGCGGTTACGTCTACGAGCAGTACTTC.

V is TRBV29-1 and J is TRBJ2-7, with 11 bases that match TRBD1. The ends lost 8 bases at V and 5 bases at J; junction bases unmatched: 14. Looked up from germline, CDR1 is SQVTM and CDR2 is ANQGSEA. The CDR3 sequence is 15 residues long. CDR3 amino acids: CSISFRDRGLDEQYF. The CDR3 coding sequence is TGCAGCATTAGCTTTCGGGACAGGGGGTTAGACGAGCAGTACTTC.